Described below is a single T cell receptor beta chain sequence and its context. Its antigen target is currently unknown. No much larger clone is present one base from it, and per-base qualities are unavailable. The immunoSEQ Assay, a bias-controlled multiplex PCR, was used to amplify TCRbeta CDR3 regions from genomic DNA. The authors' analysis ran thus. The number of nucleated cells in each sample was estimated by amplification of reference gene primers within the assay. To quantify the absolute abundance of each unique TCRbeta CDR3 rearrangement, sequence reads were collapsed and filtered. Productive Simpson clonality was computed per sample as the square root of Simpson's diversity index over productive rearrangements. The table comes from immuneACCESS by way of TCRdb, which keeps in-frame sequences with V and J called. Part of the clones is missing from these tables; in studies checked, under half for an unresolved V gene and the rest for unknown reasons. V and J calls and clone size come straight from that table; D and trimming were deduced from the DNA. The sample includes just under 350,000 clones, with around nine tenths observed a single time. Jointly, the top ten make up approximately 7.3% of the sample.

One collaborating source in Seattle enrolled patients while the patients were actively infected and followed the patients over time throughout the course of disease. Collaborating institutions collected whole blood in K2EDTA tubes following their own protocols. Collaborator samples were shipped for TCRbeta analysis as frozen whole blood, isolated PBMCs, or DNA extracted from either sample type. The sample belongs to a study of blood T cell repertoires in COVID-19 (dated by TCRdb to between 2020 and 2021). In terms of the full investigation: The collaborator samples originated in the United States, Italy and Spain and spanned the acute and convalescent phases of COVID-19. A freely available public database, intended as a resource for researchers studying the immune response to SARS-CoV-2, is where the repertoires were released. The prospective study material was composed of cDNA or gDNA derived from T cells, B-cell-depleted T cells, or PBMCs. Deeply sampled blood TCRbeta repertoires from subjects exposed to, actively infected with, or recovered from COVID-19 were included in the dataset. A de-identified subject ID, COVID-19 status, age in years and sex were almost always included in the sample metadata. Where available, HLA class I and class II types were taken from metadata supplied by the sample provider and were not determined by assay-based typing. The samples were drawn from the first 160 participants of the ongoing ImmuneRACE study and from about 1,200 subjects provided by 6 global collaborators.

Its CDR3 holds 20 amino acids, cysteine through phenylalanine. Just CDR3 DNA is preserved here, 60 bases in frame from base 1. The germline V gene (reference sequence) specifies LNHDA as CDR1 and SQIVND as CDR2. Trimming at the junction amounts to 0 bases on V and 0 bases on J, and the germline ends lie 21 bases apart. Broad study findings and their caveats: Clinical and demographic metadata were provided uncurated, with the amount varying by source and participant.

The sequence is built from TRBV19 and TRBJ1-3, with a tentative D gene TRBD1 over 5 matching bases. Sequenced sample: peripheral blood. The TCR sequence derives from a woman aged 70 to 79 with COVID-19, enrolled during active disease. This receptor has the CDR3 CASSIDTVSGGRFSGNTIYF. The nucleotide sequence reads as follows: TGTGCCAGTAGTATAGACACCGTCAGCGGGGGGAGATTCTCTGGAAACACCATATATTTT.